One sample yielded the 27 T cell receptor beta chains listed below, sequenced in a study of early T cells in non-severe SARS-CoV-2 infection. TCRdb called the 5' RACE reads again in MiXCR, with one record for every CDR3 protein. The table lists 65,000 to 95,000 distinct CDR3 sequences, approximately 12% of them singletons. This specimen was whole blood, taken at baseline. The origin of the receptors is an adult who was a healthcare worker with PCR-confirmed SARS-CoV-2 infection or an uninfected control (not recorded which). The donor label of this sample is uncertain.

This clonotype was observed a handful of times. The chain recombines TRBV14 with TRBJ2-1; D perhaps matches TRBD2 (5 bases). The V end was cut by 1 base, the J end by 7 bases, with 11 bases between. Germline CDR1 reads SGHDN; CDR2 reads FVKESK. CDR3 length equals 14 residues. The CDR3 nucleotides read TGTGCCAGCAGCCAAGGCCTAGCTGGGAATGAGCAGTTCTTC. Protein: CASSQGLAGNEQFF.

This clonotype was counted ten times or more. The V and J genes are TRBV29-1 and TRBJ2-3, with 13 nucleotides matching TRBD2. CDR3 size: 16 residues. V shed 4 bases and J 0 bases; nucleotides not matched to a gene: 4. The germline V gene encodes CDR1 SQVTM and CDR2 ANQGSEA. The CDR3 spells CSVVLAGGPSTDTQYF. CDR3 bases: TGCAGCGTTGTACTAGCGGGAGGGCCGAGCACAGATACGCAGTATTTT.

Ten or more counts support this clonotype. This chain joins TRBV18 and TRBJ2-7, with 9 bases matching TRBD1. The V gene end was trimmed by 4 bases and the J gene end by 4 bases; junction bases not matched to a gene: 2. Germline CDR1 KGHSH, CDR2 LQKENI. This CDR3 has 13 amino acids. The CDR3 sequence: CASSQGQGYEQYF. The DNA for the CDR3 is TGTGCCAGCTCACAAGGACAGGGGTACGAGCAGTACTTC.

This clonotype was seen many times. The V gene is TRBV11-2, the J gene TRBJ2-5, with unresolved D. This CDR3 is built from 15 residues. The germline V gene has CDR1 SGHAT and CDR2 FQNNGV. Trimming pared 5 bases from V and 5 bases from J, leaving 18 bases between. This chain's CDR3 is CASSKMGSSAETQYF. DNA for the CDR3: TGTGCCAGCAGCAAAATGGGCTCAAGCGCGGAGACCCAGTACTTC.

This sequence joins TRBV5-1 and TRBJ2-4; TRBD2 might be the D (5 bases). CDR1 is SGHRS and CDR2 is YFSETQ in the germline V gene. The CDR3 sequence is 14 residues long. V was clipped by 0 bases and J by 1 base, with 5 bases between them. The CDR3 bases are TGCGCCAGCAGCTTGGGAGGGGCCAAAAACATTCAGTACTTC. Protein product: CASSLGGAKNIQYF. Drawing the rest from reference TRBV5-1 and TRBJ2-4, the complete variable domain is KAGVTQTPRYLIKTRGQQVTLSCSPISGHRSVSWYQQTPGQGLQFLFEYFSETQRNKGNFPGRFSGRQFSNSRSEMNVSTLELGDSALYLCASSLGGAKNIQYFGAGTRLSVL.

Ten or more counts support this clonotype. The rearrangement links TRBV7-3 to TRBJ1-1; no clear D. CDR1 and CDR2 from the germline V gene are SGHTA and FQGTGA. V lost 5 bases and J 2 bases, leaving 9 bases between the germline ends. The CDR3 is made up of 13 amino acids. The CDR3 spells CASSRQENTEAFF. As DNA, the CDR3 is TGTGCCAGCAGCCGCCAGGAAAACACTGAAGCTTTCTTT.

The chain is built from TRBV9 and TRBJ2-1, with D perhaps matching TRBD2 (6 bases). Per germline, CDR1 SGDLS and CDR2 YYNGEE. This CDR3 is built from 16 residues. Trimming pared 0 bases from V and 0 bases from J, leaving 10 bases between. CDR3 loop: CASSVVGGTSYNEQFF. The DNA for the CDR3 is TGTGCCAGCAGCGTAGTGGGCGGGACCTCCTACAATGAGCAGTTCTTC.

The sample holds a few counts of this clonotype. V and J are TRBV18 and TRBJ1-1; 9 bases agree with TRBD1. The CDR3 contains 16 residues. Trimming cost V 1 base and J 5 bases; bases outside gene matches: 8. Germline V CDR1 and CDR2: KGHSH, LQKENI. CDR3 sequence (DNA): TGTGCCAGCTCACCACTTCCGACAGGGGGAGGTACTGAAGCTTTCTTT. Protein: CASSPLPTGGGTEAFF.

This clonotype counts as medium-sized. The chain joins TRBV7-9 to TRBJ2-2; tentative D call: TRBD2 (6 bases). The CDR3 is 16 residues long. CDR1 and CDR2 from the germline V gene are SEHNR and FQNEAQ (reference sequence). V was shortened by 3 bases and J by 0 bases, with 11 bases between the two germline ends. The CDR3 nucleotides read TGTGCCAGCAGCTTGAGACTAGGGGCGAACACCGGGGAGCTGTTTTTT. Translated: CASSLRLGANTGELFF.

The rearrangement joins TRBV6-5 to TRBJ2-7; 8 bases align to TRBD2. CDR3 size: 16 residues. The J segment lost 0 bases and the V segment lost 6 bases, leaving 10 bases of the junction unmatched. Germline CDR1 reads MNHEY; CDR2 reads SVGAGI. CDR3 protein: CASRLVAGTLSYEQYF. CDR3 nucleotides: TGTGCCAGCAGACTCGTAGCGGGGACCCTCTCCTACGAGCAGTACTTC.

This clonotype was observed a handful of times. V usage is TRBV30 and J usage is TRBJ2-1, with 7 nucleotides matching TRBD2. The length of the CDR3 is 13 residues. With 8 bases clipped from V and 11 bases from J, the junction kept 15 bases outside the gene matches. Per the germline V gene, CDR1 is GTSNPN and CDR2 is SVGIG (reference sequence). CDR3 in DNA: TGTGCCAGTGACGCGGGGGACCCACGCAAGCAGTTCTTC. Protein: CASDAGDPRKQFF. The whole variable domain, remainder taken from reference TRBV30 and TRBJ2-1, is SQTIHQWPATLVQPVGSPLSLECTVEGTSNPNLYWYRQAAGRGLQLLFYSVGIGQISSEVPQNLSASRPQDRQFILSSKKLLLSDSGFYLCASDAGDPRKQFFGPGTRLTVL.

This clonotype was observed a few times. V usage is TRBV20-1 and J usage is TRBJ1-4; D call uncertain. Germline assignment: CDR1 DFQATT and CDR2 SNEGSKA (reference sequence). CDR3 length: 11 residues. V gave up 1 base and J gave up 12 bases, with 9 bases separating them. This chain's CDR3 is CSARVGAQLFF. CDR3 nucleotide sequence: TGCAGTGCTAGAGTGGGCGCCCAACTGTTTTTT.

This clonotype came up a few times. The J gene is TRBJ2-7, the V gene TRBV27; 13 nucleotides line up with TRBD2. Germline V gives CDR1 MNHEY, CDR2 SMNVEV (reference sequence). The V and J ends lost 5 bases and 3 bases, in that order; junction bases with no gene match: 4. This CDR3 region has 15 residues. In DNA form, the CDR3 reads TGTGCCAGCAGTCAAGGGACTAGCGGGGTCTACGAGCAGTACTTC. Amino acid sequence: CASSQGTSGVYEQYF.

In its sample, this clonotype was seen many times. The chain is built from TRBV12-3 or TRBV12-4 and TRBJ1-5; D gene ambiguous. The CDR3 has 14 residues. V was shortened by 5 bases and J by 3 bases, with 11 bases between the two germline ends. The CDR3 spells CASSGPGLNQPQHF. For the CDR3, the DNA is TGTGCCAGCAGTGGACCGGGCCTCAATCAGCCCCAGCATTTT.

This chain connects TRBV2 to TRBJ2-3, with D possibly matching TRBD2 (5 bases). CDR3 length: 12 residues. V was clipped by 8 bases and J by 7 bases, with 13 bases between them. The germline V gene encodes CDR1 SNHLY and CDR2 FYNNEI. CDR3 residues: CASLGNSNTQYF. The CDR3 DNA reads TGTGCCAGCCTCGGGAATTCAAATACGCAGTATTTT.

This clonotype has more than one count but fewer than ten. The junction differs from germline at one of its ends, possibly a read error. CDR3 bases: TGTGCCAGCAGCCTAGCGAGCGGGGCTAGCCAAGAGACCCAGTACTTC. Its translation is CASSLASGASQETQYF. This chain connects TRBV7-2 to TRBJ2-5; 7 nucleotides agree with TRBD2. The CDR3 has 16 amino acids. The germline V gene encodes CDR1 SGHTA and CDR2 FQGNSA.

This clonotype was seen only a few times. The gene calls are TRBV6-1 and TRBJ2-5; no reliable D call. Germline CDR1 is MNHNS and CDR2 is SASEGT. CDR3 length equals 14 residues. V gave up 7 bases and J gave up 1 base, with 13 bases separating them. CDR3 protein: CASKRARTQETQYF. The CDR3 nucleotides are TGTGCCAGCAAAAGGGCCCGTACCCAAGAGACCCAGTACTTC.

This clonotype showed up just a few times. CDR3 protein: CASSLLPTNEKLFF. The CDR3, as DNA: TGTGCCAGTAGCCTACTCCCAACTAATGAAAAACTGTTTTTT. V gene TRBV19 combines with J gene TRBJ1-4; no clear D. The CDR3 sequence is 14 residues long. CDR1 is LNHDA and CDR2 is SQIVND in the germline V gene (reference sequence). V was shortened by 6 bases and J by 0 bases, with 8 bases between the two germline ends. Based on the CDR3 plus reference TRBV19 and TRBJ1-4, the full variable domain is DGGITQSPKYLFRKEGQNVTLSCEQNLNHDAMYWYRQDPGQGLRLIYYSQIVNDFQKGDIAEGYSVSREKKESFPLTVTSAQKNPTAFYLCASSLLPTNEKLFFGSGTQLSVL.

The gene calls are TRBV2 and TRBJ2-3; possible D gene TRBD2, 5 bases. The CDR3 consists of 15 residues. The V and J ends lost 6 bases and 9 bases respectively, with 22 bases between them. CDR1 is SNHLY, CDR2 FYNNEI, per germline. CDR3 loop: CASRDGLPWAGTQYF. CDR3 in DNA: TGTGCCAGCAGGGACGGACTCCCCTGGGCAGGAACGCAGTATTTT.

This clonotype has a handful of counts. V gene TRBV11-2 combines with J gene TRBJ2-7; 7 bases fit TRBD1. The CDR3 runs to 13 residues. Germline values: CDR1 SGHAT, CDR2 FQNNGV. The junction had 8 bases not matched to a gene; V was cut back by 7 bases and J by 5 bases. The DNA of the CDR3 is TGTGCCAGCACCCTGTACAGGGGAAACGAGCAGTACTTC. Encoded protein: CASTLYRGNEQYF. Full variable domain (outside the CDR3, taken from reference TRBV11-2 and TRBJ2-7): EAGVAQSPRYKIIEKRQSVAFWCNPISGHATLYWYQQILGQGPKLLIQFQNNGVVDDSQLPKDRFSAERLKGVDSTLKIQPAKLEDSAVYLCASTLYRGNEQYFGPGTRLTVT.

The chain has TRBV7-9 and TRBJ2-3, with unresolved D. The V gene's germline CDR1 is SEHNR and CDR2 FQNEAQ (reference sequence). The V and J ends lost 5 bases and 4 bases respectively, with 10 bases between them. CDR3 length equals 13 residues. CDR3 sequence (DNA): TGTGCCAGCAGCCCCTACGAGGCAGATACGCAGTATTTT. Its translation: CASSPYEADTQYF.

This clonotype was recorded a few times. This chain connects TRBV2 to TRBJ1-1, with a tentative D call TRBD1 (5 bases). The germline gives CDR1 SNHLY, CDR2 FYNNEI. V was trimmed by 5 bases and J by 3 bases, leaving 10 bases between them. The CDR3 covers 13 residues. For the CDR3, the DNA is TGTGCCAGCAGTAAGATGGGGGACACTGAAGCTTTCTTT. It yields the protein CASSKMGDTEAFF.

This clonotype was seen repeatedly, ten times or more. For the CDR3, the DNA is TGTGCCAGCTATGGGGGCCGACGGACCGGGGAGCTGTTTTTT. It yields the protein CASYGGRRTGELFF. V and J are TRBV12-3 or TRBV12-4 and TRBJ2-2; D might be TRBD1 (6 bases). The V end lost 8 bases, the J end lost 5 bases, and 15 bases lay between the germline ends. The CDR3 is 14 residues long.

This clonotype turned up a few times. The J gene is TRBJ1-2, the V gene TRBV5-5; D remains ambiguous. The V end lost 2 bases, the J end lost 1 base, and 9 bases lay between the germline ends. Germline V CDR1 and CDR2: SGHKS, YYEKEE (reference sequence). The CDR3 covers 14 residues. The CDR3 reads CASSFIVGNYGYTF. In DNA form, the CDR3 reads TGTGCCAGCAGCTTTATAGTGGGTAACTATGGCTACACCTTC.

The sample holds a few counts of this clonotype. V gene TRBV18 combines with J gene TRBJ2-1; D perhaps matches TRBD2 (5 bases). Deletions cut 3 bases from V and 8 bases from J, with 5 bases between. The CDR3 loop spans 11 amino acids. Germline V gene lookup returns CDR1 KGHSH and CDR2 LQKENI. The CDR3 is CASSPEDEQFF. The CDR3 bases are TGTGCCAGCTCACCGGAGGATGAGCAGTTCTTC.

The sample holds a few counts of this clonotype. This sequence joins TRBV5-1 and TRBJ2-7; the match to TRBD2 covers 9 bases. The length of the CDR3 is 17 residues. V was clipped by 0 bases and J by 3 bases; unmatched bases: 10. Germline V gives CDR1 SGHRS, CDR2 YFSETQ. CDR3 sequence (DNA): TGCGCCAGCAGCTTGGTGAGTAGCGGGAGTTTTAGCTACGAGCAGTACTTC. It yields the protein CASSLVSSGSFSYEQYF.

The V call is TRBV20-1, the J call TRBJ2-3; D remains ambiguous. V was shortened by 0 bases and J by 6 bases, with 7 bases between the two germline ends. CDR3 size: 12 residues. Looked up from germline, CDR1 is DFQATT and CDR2 is SNEGSKA (reference sequence). DNA of the CDR3: TGCAGTGCTAGAGATCCCCAGGATACGCAGTATTTT. Translation gives CSARDPQDTQYF.